The clone carrying this T cell receptor (beta chain) has only one observation. Trimming stripped 6 bases from V and 4 bases from J, with 12 bases between. The CDR3 length is 13 residues. Germline-derived CDR1 and CDR2 are LNHDA and SQIVND (reference sequence). Clones were read by immunoSEQ multiplex PCR, and TCRdb kept only the in-frame ones, dropping some. This sample has about 14,000 clones; 85% occur once, and the top ten carry 9.5% to 13%. These data belong to a study of technical replicates of blood from several donors. This chain uses TRBV19 with TRBJ1-2, with TRBD1 as a possible D gene (6 bases). Sequenced: PBMCs. The TCR originated in a human donor in good health. DNA of the CDR3: TGTGCCAGTAGGCAAGGGGGGGTCTATGGCTACACCTTC. Translated: CASRQGGVYGYTF.